The clone carrying this T cell receptor (beta chain) was seen only once. This sample stems from a study of blood T cell repertoires in COVID-19. Study-level background: Collection of acute and convalescent COVID-19 samples took place in the United States, Italy and Spain.

The table came from immunoSEQ multiplex PCR; TCRdb's copy has only in-frame clones and leaves some out. The sample has a few hundred thousand clones, roughly nine tenths seen once; the top ten hold approximately 2.8%. The CDR3 covers 16 residues. From germline, CDR1 is SGHKS and CDR2 YYEKEE (reference sequence). The V and J ends lost 0 bases and 4 bases, in that order; junction bases with no gene match: 5. The sequence was collected from a woman in her forties or fifties in a cohort exposed to, infected with or recovered from COVID-19 (not recorded which). The sample comprised PBMCs or T cells enriched from blood (not recorded which). J is TRBJ1-5 and V is TRBV5-5; 9 bases are a match to TRBD1. DNA for the CDR3: TGTGCCAGCAGCTTGGGGGACAGGGAGTTTAATCAGCCCCAGCATTTT. Translated: CASSLGDREFNQPQHF. Drawing the rest from reference TRBV5-5 and TRBJ1-5, the complete variable domain is DAGVTQSPTHLIKTRGQQVTLRCSPISGHKSVSWYQQVLGQGPQFIFQYYEKEERGRGNFPDRFSARQFPNYSSELNVNALLLGDSALYLCASSLGDREFNQPQHFGDGTRLSIL.